The 18 T cell receptor beta chains given below trace back to one sample, sequenced in a study of T cell responses to AZD1222 COVID-19 vaccine. Clones were sequenced by immunoSEQ multiplex PCR, and TCRdb holds only the in-frame ones, with some missing. The repertoire holds 74,000 or so clones, with 84% as singletons. Sample: peripheral blood, taken on day 0 of AZD1222 vaccination. Receptors originate from an adult in good health.

This clone came up once. CDR3 loop: CSVAQGEWDEQFF. As DNA, the CDR3 is TGCAGCGTTGCCCAGGGGGAGTGGGATGAGCAGTTCTTC. The chain recombines TRBV29-1 with TRBJ2-1; 7 bases agree with TRBD1. The CDR3 is made up of 13 amino acids. Germline V gene sequence: CDR1 SQVTM, CDR2 ANQGSEA. J gave up 8 bases and V 4 bases, and 8 bases lay outside the gene matches.

The rearrangement uses TRBV27 and TRBJ2-3; maybe TRBD2 (5 bases). CDR3 length equals 16 residues. CDR1 and CDR2 (germline): MNHEY, SMNVEV (reference sequence). Trimming cost V 5 bases and J 0 bases, with 15 bases left between them. CDR3 loop: CASSPHSGSSTDTQYF. CDR3 in DNA: TGTGCCAGCAGTCCCCACAGCGGTTCTAGCACAGATACGCAGTATTTT.

The chain has TRBV7-6 and TRBJ2-1; D is uncertain. The CDR3 runs 15 residues. Trimming cost V 3 bases and J 0 bases, with 9 bases left between them. Looked up from germline, CDR1 is SGHVS and CDR2 is FNYEAQ. The CDR3, as DNA: TGTGCCAGCAGCTTCGGACGGAGCTCCTACAATGAGCAGTTCTTC. Amino acids: CASSFGRSSYNEQFF.

The chain employs TRBV7-2 and TRBJ1-5; D perhaps matches TRBD1 (6 bases). Trimming removed 1 base at V and 5 bases at J, with 21 bases between. The CDR3 spans 18 residues. CDR1 and CDR2 from the germline V gene are SGHTA and FQGNSA. The CDR3: CASSLEATGTAPYQPQHF. The CDR3 DNA is TGTGCCAGCAGCTTAGAAGCGACAGGAACGGCACCCTATCAGCCCCAGCATTTT.

This clone was detected only once. The V gene is TRBV20-1, the J gene TRBJ1-5, with D perhaps TRBD1 (6 bases). V lost 3 bases and J 4 bases, leaving 19 bases between the germline ends. CDR3 length: 16 residues. The germline V gene encodes CDR1 DFQATT and CDR2 SNEGSKA (reference sequence). CDR3 nucleotide sequence: TGCAGTGCTAGTGGGGCCTCGGGGGCCCGAAATCAGCCCCAGCATTTT. Protein product: CSASGASGARNQPQHF.

The chain carries TRBV2 and TRBJ1-2; TRBD1 agrees at 8 bases. Germline V gene sequence: CDR1 SNHLY, CDR2 FYNNEI. The V segment lost 6 bases and the J segment 3 bases; nucleotides outside the gene matches: 6. The CDR3 has 14 amino acids. The CDR3 loop reads CASSLTGVDYGYTF. DNA for the CDR3: TGTGCCAGCAGCCTGACAGGGGTAGACTATGGCTACACCTTC.

The J gene is TRBJ1-1, the V gene TRBV15, with a weak D call TRBD1 (5 bases). Trimming cost V 0 bases and J 4 bases, with 12 bases left between them. Germline V gene lookup returns CDR1 LNHNV and CDR2 YYDKDF (reference sequence). The CDR3 sequence is 15 residues long. CDR3 sequence (DNA): TGTGCCACCAGCAGAGATGGTAGGGGCGGCACTGAAGCTTTCTTT. Amino acid sequence: CATSRDGRGGTEAFF.

Only a few counts were recorded for this clone. This chain connects TRBV15 to TRBJ1-5; D perhaps matches TRBD1 (6 bases). The CDR3 loop spans 17 amino acids. Trimming left V 5 bases short and J 0 bases short, with 17 bases between. Looked up from germline, CDR1 is LNHNV and CDR2 is YYDKDF (reference sequence). This CDR3 reads CATSSRGRGYSNQPQHF. In DNA, the CDR3 is TGTGCCACCAGCTCCAGAGGCAGGGGTTATAGCAATCAGCCCCAGCATTTT.

In DNA, the CDR3 is TGTGCCAGCACCCATTTTATGAGAGGGGACGGCACTGAAGCTTTCTTT. Encoded protein: CASTHFMRGDGTEAFF. This chain uses TRBV5-4 with TRBJ1-1; D may be TRBD1 (5 bases). V lost 6 bases and J 4 bases, leaving 22 bases between the germline ends. CDR1 and CDR2 from the germline V gene are SGHNT and YYREEE (reference sequence). The CDR3 length is 16 residues.

The J gene is TRBJ2-1, the V gene TRBV27; either TRBD1 or TRBD2 may supply D (5 bases each). The CDR3 sequence is 15 residues long. With 5 bases removed from V and 6 bases from J, the gap between germline ends came to 17 bases. Germline CDR1 MNHEY, CDR2 SMNVEV (reference sequence). The DNA for the CDR3 is TGTGCCAGCAGTCTTGGACTGAACCAGGGCAATGAGCAGTTCTTC. This translates into CASSLGLNQGNEQFF.

The genes are TRBV7-8 and TRBJ1-1; D is perhaps TRBD1 (5 bases). Trimming took 8 bases from V and 0 from J, leaving 16 bases between them. CDR3 length: 15 residues. The germline V gene has CDR1 SGHVS and CDR2 FQNEAQ. CDR3 sequence (DNA): TGTGCCAGCTTTTGGGGGTCAATTATGAACACTGAAGCTTTCTTT. Its translation is CASFWGSIMNTEAFF.

V and J are TRBV19 and TRBJ1-1; maybe TRBD1 (5 bases). Germline lookup yields CDR1 LNHDA and CDR2 SQIVND (reference sequence). With 5 bases removed from V and 1 base from J, the gap between germline ends came to 8 bases. This CDR3 is built from 13 residues. The CDR3 reads CASSDTGNTEAFF. CDR3 in DNA: TGTGCCAGTAGTGATACAGGGAACACTGAAGCTTTCTTT.

The chain employs TRBV5-5 and TRBJ2-7, with 8 bases lining up with TRBD1. Unmatched junction bases numbered 8, after V lost 2 bases and J lost 4 bases. CDR1 SGHKS and CDR2 YYEKEE come from the germline V gene (reference sequence). The CDR3 is 15 amino acids. CDR3 in amino acids: CASSLDGTGQYEQYF. In DNA, the CDR3 is TGTGCCAGCAGCTTAGATGGGACAGGTCAATACGAGCAGTACTTC. Filled out from reference TRBV5-5 and TRBJ2-7, the complete variable domain reads DAGVTQSPTHLIKTRGQQVTLRCSPISGHKSVSWYQQVLGQGPQFIFQYYEKEERGRGNFPDRFSARQFPNYSSELNVNALLLGDSALYLCASSLDGTGQYEQYFGPGTRLTVT.

The V gene is TRBV7-8, the J gene TRBJ2-3; 11 bases align to TRBD2. Germline assignment: CDR1 SGHVS and CDR2 FQNEAQ. There are 18 residues in the CDR3. Trimming took 5 bases from V and 2 from J; bases not matched to a gene: 12. The CDR3 nucleotides are TGTGCCAGCAGCCAGCCCTTTATAGCGGGAGGGCCCACAGATACGCAGTATTTT. Amino acids: CASSQPFIAGGPTDTQYF.

The chain couples TRBV14 to TRBJ2-7; 9 nucleotides agree with TRBD1. After removal of 4 bases from V and 6 bases from J, the junction contained 1 base not matched to a gene. Germline CDR1 and CDR2: SGHDN and FVKESK. This CDR3 has 12 residues. For the CDR3, the DNA is TGTGCCAGCAGCCGGACAGGGGTCGAGCAGTACTTC. It codes for CASSRTGVEQYF.

The V and J genes are TRBV5-4 and TRBJ2-3; 12 bases map to TRBD2. Losses at the gene ends were 4 bases for V and 1 base for J; bases not matched to a gene: 13. The CDR3 is 19 residues long. Germline assignment: CDR1 SGHNT and CDR2 YYREEE (reference sequence). The CDR3 nucleotides are TGTGCCAGCAGCACACCCCGCCTGACTAGCGGGAGACGCACAGATACGCAGTATTTT. Its translation is CASSTPRLTSGRRTDTQYF.

The chain couples TRBV4-3 to TRBJ1-2; perhaps TRBD1 as D (5 bases). Germline V gene sequence: CDR1 LGHNA, CDR2 YSLEER. The CDR3 spans 15 residues. V was trimmed by 1 base and J by 0 bases, leaving 9 bases between them. As DNA, the CDR3 is TGCGCCAGCAGCCAAGGGACATTAGCTAACTATGGCTACACCTTC. This sequence encodes CASSQGTLANYGYTF.

V and J are TRBV6-2 or TRBV6-3 and TRBJ1-1; D remains ambiguous. Germline CDR1 reads MNHEY; CDR2 reads SVGEGT. This CDR3 is 17 amino acids long. V dropped 0 bases and J dropped 5 bases, with 19 bases sitting between them. The CDR3 reads CASSYSLGLGQNTEAFF. The CDR3 region has the DNA TGTGCCAGCAGTTACTCGTTAGGTTTGGGCCAAAATACTGAAGCTTTCTTT.